What follows are 12 T cell receptor beta chains derived from one specimen sequenced in a study of blood T cell repertoires in COVID-19. Some clones are missing from TCRdb's copy, which holds only in-frame ones; the method was immunoSEQ multiplex PCR. The profile shows approximately 82,000 clones, 75% to 90% of them singletons. The sequenced sample was peripheral blood. These TCRs come from a man between 70 and 80 years old with active or convalescent COVID-19.

This chain uses TRBV28 with TRBJ2-6; 8 positions match TRBD1. V lost 4 bases, J lost 4 bases, and 3 bases stayed unmatched. The germline V gene has CDR1 MDHEN and CDR2 SYDVKM. The CDR3 is 15 amino acids. CDR3 sequence (DNA): TGTGCCAGCAGTTCGACAGGGGTGGGGGCCAACGTCCTGACTTTC. It codes for CASSSTGVGANVLTF. Drawing the rest from reference TRBV28 and TRBJ2-6, the complete variable domain is DVKVTQSSRYLVKRTGEKVFLECVQDMDHENMFWYRQDPGLGLRLIYFSYDVKMKEKGDIPEGYSVSREKKERFSLILESASTNQTSMYLCASSSTGVGANVLTFGAGSRLTVL.

V gene TRBV7-3 combines with J gene TRBJ2-1; 7 bases map to TRBD1. Per the germline V gene, CDR1 is SGHTA and CDR2 is FQGTGA. The CDR3 has 13 amino acids. With V trimmed by 3 bases and J by 9 bases, 5 bases remained unmatched. The CDR3 here is CASSFPDRAEQFF. CDR3 nucleotide sequence: TGTGCCAGCAGCTTTCCCGACAGGGCTGAGCAGTTCTTC.

The J gene is TRBJ2-5, the V gene TRBV10-3; maybe TRBD1 (9 bases). The CDR3 contains 13 residues. Trimming pared 11 bases from V and 5 bases from J, leaving 18 bases between. CDR1 ENHRY and CDR2 SYGVKD come from the germline V gene. Here the CDR3 DNA reads TGTGCCGCGGGGGGACAGGGAGGTGAGACCCAGTACTTC. Encoded protein: CAAGGQGGETQYF.

V usage is TRBV28 and J usage is TRBJ2-3; a possible D gene is TRBD2 (6 bases). The CDR3 totals 12 residues. The germline V gene has CDR1 MDHEN and CDR2 SYDVKM. V was pared by 10 bases and J by 3 bases, with 11 bases between. CDR3 sequence reads: CATSRGTDTQYF. The CDR3 region has the DNA TGTGCCACCTCGCGGGGAACAGATACGCAGTATTTT.

The table lists this clone with a count of one. J is TRBJ2-1 and V is TRBV2; 7 bases match TRBD1. CDR1 and CDR2 from the germline V gene are SNHLY and FYNNEI. CDR3 size: 14 residues. The V segment lost 8 bases and the J segment 4 bases; nucleotides outside the gene matches: 8. CDR3 in amino acids: CASCRDSGYNEQFF. The CDR3 nucleotides are TGTGCCAGCTGTCGGGACAGTGGATACAATGAGCAGTTCTTC.

This chain joins TRBV7-8 and TRBJ1-3; 10 bases fit TRBD1. This CDR3 is 16 amino acids long. The trim removed 6 bases at V and 3 bases at J, leaving 8 bases unmatched. In germline, CDR1 is SGHVS, CDR2 FQNEAQ. CDR3 nucleotides: TGTGCCAGCAGTTTTGGACAGGGGGTACGTGGAAACACCATATATTTT. Amino acids: CASSFGQGVRGNTIYF.

In this sample, this clone turned up a few times. The chain employs TRBV29-1 and TRBJ2-2; 9 bases line up with TRBD2. Per the germline V gene, CDR1 is SQVTM and CDR2 is ANQGSEA. This CDR3 contains 13 residues. With 7 bases clipped from V and 8 bases from J, the junction kept 8 bases outside the gene matches. The CDR3 nucleotides are TGCAGCGCCTTTCTAGCGGGAATAGGGGAGCTGTTTTTT. It codes for CSAFLAGIGELFF.

J is TRBJ1-1 and V is TRBV29-1; D is undetermined. Trimming took off 2 bases at V and 2 bases at J, with 6 bases between the two ends. This CDR3 has 12 residues. Germline V gene lookup returns CDR1 SQVTM and CDR2 ANQGSEA. The CDR3 reads CSVEFSNTEAFF. CDR3 nucleotides: TGCAGCGTTGAATTCAGTAACACTGAAGCTTTCTTT.

The chain's CDR3 is CAWSEGDRYTGELFF. CDR3 coding DNA: TGTGCCTGGAGTGAAGGGGACAGATACACCGGGGAGCTGTTTTTT. The gene calls are TRBV30 and TRBJ2-2, with TRBD1 identical over 7 bases. There are 15 residues in the CDR3. The germline V gene encodes CDR1 GTSNPN and CDR2 SVGIG (reference sequence). V was clipped by 1 base and J by 3 bases; unmatched bases: 5.

This clone came up a few times. The V call is TRBV27, the J call TRBJ1-2, with 12 bases that match TRBD1. CDR1 is MNHEY and CDR2 is SMNVEV in the germline V gene (reference sequence). The trim removed 5 bases at V and 8 bases at J, leaving 6 bases unmatched. The CDR3 runs to 14 residues. The CDR3 loop reads CASSSLGQGAGYTF. The CDR3 coding sequence is TGTGCCAGCAGTAGCCTGGGACAGGGGGCGGGCTACACCTTC.

The CDR3 sequence is CASRALVFNEQFF. The CDR3 nucleotides are TGTGCCAGCAGAGCTTTGGTATTCAATGAGCAGTTCTTC. The gene calls are TRBV12-3 or TRBV12-4 and TRBJ2-1; D gene uncertain. Trimming took 6 bases from V and 6 from J, leaving 12 bases between them. The length of the CDR3 is 13 residues.

V usage is TRBV28 and J usage is TRBJ2-5; 12 nucleotides align to TRBD2. CDR3 length equals 14 residues. With V trimmed by 6 bases and J by 6 bases, 5 bases remained unmatched. Germline CDR1 MDHEN, CDR2 SYDVKM. The CDR3 reads CASSLAGGPQTQYF. The CDR3 DNA reads as TGTGCCAGCAGCCTAGCGGGAGGGCCACAGACCCAGTACTTC.